These 23 T cell receptor beta chains share one sample of origin, sequenced in a study of cytotoxic CD8 clonotypes in ibrutinib-treated CLL. Produced via immunoSEQ multiplex PCR; TCRdb's table is partial and in-frame only. The repertoire holds around 150,000 clones, 81% seen once, with under 2.5% in the top ten. The material was PBMCs, obtained after 12 months of ibrutinib treatment. Source of these receptors: a human donor with chronic lymphocytic leukemia.

As for this clone: Germline and junction disagree at one end, which may indicate a read error. J is TRBJ1-2 and V is TRBV30; TRBD1 might be the D (5 bases). Germline V gene lookup returns CDR1 GTSNPN and CDR2 SVGIG (reference sequence). The CDR3 has 13 amino acids. CDR3 sequence reads: CAWSRRGADQRFF. The CDR3 bases are TGTGCCTGGAGTAGACGAGGGGCCGACCAAAGGTTCTTC.

Written as DNA, the CDR3 is TGCGCCAGCAGCCAAGCGGGACTAGCGGGGCGAGCGTACAATGAGCAGTTCTTC. This gives the protein CASSQAGLAGRAYNEQFF. The V and J genes are TRBV4-1 and TRBJ2-1; 13 positions match TRBD2. CDR1 is MGHRA and CDR2 is YSYEKL in the germline V gene. J lost 4 bases, V lost 1 base, and 7 bases had no gene match. The CDR3 has 18 residues.

This chain links TRBV28 with TRBJ1-1; D is unresolved. V dropped 2 bases and J dropped 1 base, with 8 bases sitting between them. CDR3 length: 14 amino acids. CDR1 MDHEN and CDR2 SYDVKM come from the germline V gene. The CDR3 spells CASSLHIPNTEAFF. The CDR3 DNA reads as TGTGCCAGCAGTTTACACATACCGAACACTGAAGCTTTCTTT.

The gene calls are TRBV28 and TRBJ1-5; 7 positions match TRBD1. In germline, CDR1 is MDHEN, CDR2 SYDVKM. The CDR3 has 15 residues. V dropped 4 bases and J dropped 0; count of bases not matched to a gene: 3. The CDR3 DNA sequence: TGTGCCAGCAGTTGGACAGGAATTAGCAATCAGCCCCAGCATTTT. Translating gives CASSWTGISNQPQHF.

The chain recombines TRBV19 with TRBJ2-7, with no clear D. Per the germline V gene, CDR1 is LNHDA and CDR2 is SQIVND (reference sequence). The CDR3 loop spans 12 amino acids. V lost 5 bases and J lost 0, with 5 bases in between. The CDR3: CASSSRSYEQYF. In DNA form, the CDR3 reads TGTGCCAGTAGTTCCCGCTCCTACGAGCAGTACTTC.

This chain connects TRBV5-6 to TRBJ2-7; D gene uncertain. The CDR3 is 15 residues long. Germline V gene lookup returns CDR1 SGHDT and CDR2 YYEEEE. V lost 3 bases, J lost 3 bases, and 16 bases lay in between. The CDR3 is CASSSHHHPYYEQYF. The CDR3 bases are TGTGCCAGCAGCTCCCATCACCATCCATACTACGAGCAGTACTTC.

V usage is TRBV7-6 and J usage is TRBJ2-5; maybe TRBD2 (6 bases). This CDR3 region has 17 residues. The V gene lost 1 base and the J gene lost 2 bases, with 17 bases spanning the gap. Per the germline V gene, CDR1 is SGHVS and CDR2 is FNYEAQ. The CDR3 is CASSLGRLVNFQETQYF. CDR3 in DNA: TGTGCCAGCAGCTTAGGTCGACTAGTAAACTTTCAAGAGACCCAGTACTTC. The entire variable domain, with the rest obtained from reference TRBV7-6 and TRBJ2-5, is as follows: GAGVSQSPRYKVTKRGQDVALRCDPISGHVSLYWYRQALGQGPEFLTYFNYEAQQDKSGLPNDRFSAERPEGSISTLTIQRTEQRDSAMYRCASSLGRLVNFQETQYFGPGTRLLVL.

The chain has TRBV5-1 and TRBJ2-2, with D uncertain. V shed 4 bases and J shed 3 bases, with 7 bases lying between them. CDR1 is SGHRS, CDR2 YFSETQ, per germline. This CDR3 is 13 amino acids long. DNA of the CDR3: TGCGCCAGCAGCCCTCGGTACACCGGGGAGCTGTTTTTT. Translation gives CASSPRYTGELFF.

The chain has TRBV27 and TRBJ1-2; TRBD1 agrees at 8 bases. V lost 5 bases, J lost 2 bases, and 13 bases stayed unmatched. Germline V gives CDR1 MNHEY, CDR2 SMNVEV (reference sequence). The CDR3 is 17 amino acids. CDR3 DNA: TGTGCCAGCAGTCCCCGGCAGGGGGCCTCTGTAAACTATGGCTACACCTTC. This codes for CASSPRQGASVNYGYTF.

The rearrangement joins TRBV10-3 to TRBJ2-2, with D tentatively TRBD1 (5 bases). Trimming took off 6 bases at V and 4 bases at J, with 12 bases between the two ends. CDR3 length equals 14 residues. Germline V gene sequence: CDR1 ENHRY, CDR2 SYGVKD. The CDR3 region is CAISAGHGTGELFF. The CDR3 region has the DNA TGTGCCATCAGCGCCGGACATGGCACCGGGGAGCTGTTTTTT.

In this sample, this clone turned up once. The chain is built from TRBV7-9 and TRBJ2-7, with D possibly TRBD1 on 5 matching bases. The ends were cut back, 5 bases at V and 5 bases at J, with 10 bases in the middle. The CDR3 runs 12 residues. In germline, CDR1 is SEHNR, CDR2 FQNEAQ (reference sequence). The CDR3, as DNA: TGTGCCAGCAGCCCCCCCAGGGACGAGCAGTACTTC. As protein: CASSPPRDEQYF.

The chain combines TRBV7-9 with TRBJ1-2; 8 bases are shared with TRBD1. CDR3 length equals 14 residues. CDR1 is SEHNR and CDR2 is FQNEAQ in the germline V gene (reference sequence). The J segment lost 4 bases and the V segment lost 5 bases, leaving 6 bases of the junction unmatched. CDR3 DNA: TGTGCCAGCAGCCCGGACAGGGCTAGCTATGGCTACACCTTC. Translation: CASSPDRASYGYTF.

This clone was detected once. CDR3 DNA sequence: TGTGCCAGCAGTACGACTAGCGGGAGGTACGCCTACAATGAGCAGTTCTTC. Amino acids: CASSTTSGRYAYNEQFF. J is TRBJ2-1 and V is TRBV27; TRBD2 agrees at 13 bases. Per germline, CDR1 MNHEY and CDR2 SMNVEV (reference sequence). CDR3 length: 17 amino acids. Losses at the gene ends were 5 bases for V and 2 bases for J; bases not matched to a gene: 6.

The V gene is TRBV2, the J gene TRBJ1-2; D might be TRBD1 (5 bases). Germline CDR1 SNHLY, CDR2 FYNNEI. V shed 2 bases and J shed 8 bases, with 18 bases lying between them. The CDR3 is made up of 15 amino acids. Written as DNA, the CDR3 is TGTGCCAGCAGTGAAAATGGGGGATCGTTGGGAGGCTACACCTTC. This gives the protein CASSENGGSLGGYTF.

J is TRBJ2-1 and V is TRBV11-2; 7 bases line up with TRBD2. Unmatched junction bases numbered 5, after V lost 1 base and J lost 5 bases. This CDR3 comprises 15 residues. The germline V gene encodes CDR1 SGHAT and CDR2 FQNNGV. The CDR3 region has the DNA TGTGCCAGCAGCTTAGGGGCTAGCGGCAACAATGAGCAGTTCTTC. Its protein is CASSLGASGNNEQFF.

This clone has just one count. The CDR3 nucleotides are TGTGCCAGCAGCCCCAGGGGCGGAACGCCAAACACCGGGGAGCTGTTTTTT. It translates to CASSPRGGTPNTGELFF. This rearrangement joins TRBV4-2 to TRBJ2-2, with a tentative D call TRBD1 (6 bases). Germline lookup yields CDR1 LGHNA and CDR2 YNFKEQ. The CDR3 runs 17 residues. Trimming stripped 4 bases from V and 2 bases from J, with 17 bases between.

This chain joins TRBV4-1 and TRBJ1-6; 7 bases are a match to TRBD1. The CDR3 sequence is 16 residues long. V shed 6 bases, J shed 7 bases, and the junction held 12 bases outside the gene matches. The germline V gene has CDR1 MGHRA and CDR2 YSYEKL. CDR3 nucleotides: TGCGCCAGCAGACGAACATCGACAGGGAGGAATTCACCCCTCCACTTT. The encoded protein is CASRRTSTGRNSPLHF.

The rearrangement links TRBV18 to TRBJ2-7; 9 nucleotides align to TRBD2. Germline CDR1 is KGHSH and CDR2 is LQKENI. The CDR3 length is 15 residues. Trimming took 2 bases from V and 0 from J; bases not matched to a gene: 2. Here the CDR3 reads CASSPGTSNSYEQYF. CDR3 DNA: TGTGCCAGCTCACCAGGGACTAGCAACTCCTACGAGCAGTACTTC.

This clone appeared a few times. V usage is TRBV19 and J usage is TRBJ2-1; 7 nucleotides line up with TRBD2. The CDR3 has 14 amino acids. The J segment lost 2 bases and the V segment lost 6 bases, leaving 4 bases of the junction unmatched. CDR1 and CDR2 from the germline V gene are LNHDA and SQIVND (reference sequence). The CDR3 is CASRASGTYNEQFF. In nucleotides, the CDR3 is TGTGCCAGTAGGGCTAGCGGAACCTACAATGAGCAGTTCTTC.

V gene TRBV10-3 combines with J gene TRBJ1-5, with D possibly TRBD1 on 5 matching bases. The CDR3 totals 17 residues. V was trimmed by 0 bases and J by 2 bases, leaving 14 bases between them. The germline gives CDR1 ENHRY, CDR2 SYGVKD. For the CDR3, the DNA is TGTGCCATCAGTGAGTCGAGGGGCGGAGTGGGCAATCAGCCCCAGCATTTT. This translates into CAISESRGGVGNQPQHF.

This rearrangement joins TRBV7-2 to TRBJ2-6; D unresolved. The V gene lost 0 bases and the J gene lost 0 bases, with 9 bases spanning the gap. Germline V gene lookup returns CDR1 SGHTA and CDR2 FQGNSA. CDR3 length: 17 residues. The CDR3 DNA sequence: TGTGCCAGCAGCTTAGCGCCAGTGTCCTCTGGGGCCAACGTCCTGACTTTC. Encoded protein: CASSLAPVSSGANVLTF.

The V call is TRBV7-2, the J call TRBJ2-1; 10 bases match TRBD1. CDR1 SGHTA and CDR2 FQGNSA come from the germline V gene. Unmatched junction bases numbered 7, after V lost 2 bases and J lost 6 bases. The CDR3 runs to 16 residues. The CDR3 DNA follows: TGTGCCAGCAGCTTAAACCGACAGGGGGCGCTCAATGAGCAGTTCTTC. Amino acid sequence: CASSLNRQGALNEQFF.

This sequence joins TRBV7-3 and TRBJ2-2, with 7 bases matching TRBD2. CDR3 length: 16 residues. V was pared by 5 bases and J by 2 bases, with 8 bases of the junction left unmatched. Germline CDR1 is SGHTA and CDR2 is FQGTGA. This CDR3 reads CASSPRLAANTGELFF. In DNA, the CDR3 is TGTGCCAGCAGCCCGCGACTAGCAGCCAACACCGGGGAGCTGTTTTTT.